These T cell receptor beta chains were read from a single sample in a study of shared clonotypes between healthy human individuals. The method was immunoSEQ multiplex PCR; TCRdb's version includes in-frame clones alone and lacks a portion of them. The table lists some 530,000 clones, 78% of them singletons. What was sequenced was PBMCs. The origin of the receptors is a woman between 40 and 55 years old in good health. Some clones in this sample may be carry-over from other donors' samples. CDR3s include the opening cysteine and the closing phenylalanine or tryptophan. D genes are given only for firm matches. Clone size is given for some rows only: seen once, a few or many times, or a class if the clone is expanded.

clone size | J gene | D gene | V gene | CDR3 protein | CDR3 DNA
- | TRBJ2-7 | - | TRBV19 | CASSMGRGTTYEQYF | TGTGCCAGTAGTATGGGGCGCGGCACAACCTACGAGCAGTACTTC
- | TRBJ2-5 | - | TRBV20-1 | CSATYQETQYF | TGCAGTGCTACCTACCAAGAGACCCAGTACTTC
many | TRBJ2-7 | TRBD2 | TRBV27 | CASSLAGPNYEQYF | TGTGCCAGCAGTCTAGCGGGCCCTAACTACGAGCAGTACTTC
- | TRBJ2-2 | - | TRBV7-6 | CASSLGLANTGELFF | TGTGCCAGCAGCTTAGGACTAGCGAACACCGGGGAGCTGTTTTTT
few | TRBJ2-2 | - | TRBV7-2 | CASSLRQGITGELFF | TGTGCCAGCAGCTTAAGGCAGGGGATCACCGGGGAGCTGTTTTTT
- | TRBJ2-1 | - | TRBV5-1 | CASSQLVSNEQFF | TGCGCCAGCAGCCAGCTAGTCAGCAATGAGCAGTTCTTC
- | TRBJ2-1 | - | TRBV18 | CASSPLTSVSYNEQFF | TGTGCCAGCTCACCCCTAACGTCCGTATCCTACAATGAGCAGTTCTTC
- | TRBJ2-5 | - | TRBV12-2 | CASRLGARGGGETQYF | TGTGCAAGTCGCTTAGGGGCAAGGGGTGGAGGAGAGACCCAGTACTTC
once | TRBJ2-3 | - | TRBV2 | CASSEEKVDTQYF | TGTGCCAGCAGTGAAGAGAAGGTCGATACGCAGTATTTT
- | TRBJ1-2 | TRBD1 | TRBV28 | CASTPGDRYLYGYTF | TGTGCCAGCACGCCGGGGGACAGGTACTTGTATGGCTACACCTTC
- | TRBJ1-1 | - | TRBV2 | CASRDRYNTEAFF | TGTGCCAGCAGGGACCGATATAACACTGAAGCTTTCTTT
few | TRBJ1-2 | - | TRBV6-4 | CASSPSPNYGYTF | TGTGCCAGCAGTCCTTCTCCCAACTATGGCTACACCTTC
- | TRBJ1-2 | - | TRBV7-2 | CASSSDGAVYGYTF | TGTGCCAGCAGCTCGGACGGGGCAGTCTATGGCTACACCTTC
- | TRBJ2-2 | TRBD2 | TRBV7-7 | CASSALAGEAGELFF | TGTGCTAGCAGCGCACTAGCGGGAGAGGCCGGGGAGCTGTTTTTT
- | TRBJ1-2 | TRBD1 | TRBV4-3 | CASSQYGQGNYGYTF | TGCGCCAGCAGCCAATACGGACAGGGGAACTATGGCTACACCTTC
- | TRBJ2-3 | - | TRBV4-1 | CASSQFRTDTQYF | TGCGCCAGCAGCCAATTTCGCACAGATACGCAGTATTTT
- | TRBJ1-2 | - | TRBV6-6 | CASSYFPSLYGYTF | TGTGCCAGCAGTTACTTCCCGAGCCTCTATGGCTACACCTTC
- | TRBJ1-5 | - | TRBV19 | CASSIETRVSNQPQHF | TGTGCCAGTAGTATTGAGACCAGGGTCAGCAATCAGCCCCAGCATTTT
once | TRBJ2-1 | TRBD1 | TRBV19 | CASSWRQGTYNEQFF | TGTGCCAGTAGTTGGCGACAGGGCACCTACAATGAGCAGTTCTTC
- | TRBJ2-5 | - | TRBV5-1 | CASSTRHLSIGQETQYF | TGCGCCAGCAGCACCAGGCACCTTAGTATCGGACAAGAGACCCAGTACTTC
- | TRBJ2-7 | - | TRBV28 | CASVGWSSYEQYF | TGTGCCAGCGTGGGGTGGAGCTCCTACGAGCAGTACTTC
- | TRBJ2-1 | TRBD2 | TRBV27 | CASSFLAGGGPNEQFF | TGTGCCAGCAGTTTCCTAGCGGGAGGAGGGCCCAATGAGCAGTTCTTC
- | TRBJ2-5 | - | TRBV19 | CASSIVWSREETQYF | TGTGCCAGTAGTATAGTTTGGAGCCGCGAGGAGACCCAGTACTTC
- | TRBJ2-3 | TRBD1 | TRBV4-2 | CASSQSQGGAAADTQYF | TGTGCCAGCAGCCAATCACAGGGGGGAGCGGCGGCAGATACGCAGTATTTT
- | TRBJ1-1 | - | TRBV6-1 | CASTRMNTEAFF | TGTGCCAGCACCAGGATGAACACTGAAGCTTTCTTT
few | TRBJ1-5 | - | TRBV28 | CASSFGGYQPQHF | TGTGCCAGCAGTTTTGGGGGCTATCAGCCCCAGCATTTT
few | TRBJ2-3 | - | TRBV10-1 | CASSESTPADTQYF | TGCGCCAGCAGTGAGTCGACCCCGGCAGATACGCAGTATTTT
- | TRBJ1-5 | - | TRBV30 | CAWSSGRFNQPQHF | TGTGCCTGGAGTTCAGGACGGTTCAATCAGCCCCAGCATTTT
- | TRBJ2-3 | TRBD1 | TRBV7-3 | CASSPGTGGADTQYF | TGTGCCAGCAGCCCCGGGACAGGGGGAGCAGATACGCAGTATTTT
once | TRBJ1-3 | - | TRBV27 | CASSPRQKNTIYF | TGTGCCAGCAGTCCACGACAGAAAAACACCATATATTTT
- | TRBJ2-7 | - | TRBV4-2 | CASSQDPNLYEQYF | TGTGCCAGCAGCCAAGACCCCAACCTTTACGAGCAGTACTTC
few | TRBJ2-3 | TRBD2 | TRBV7-9 | CASSKREDLLPTQYF | TGTGCCAGCAGCAAGCGGGAGGACCTACTCCCTACGCAGTATTTT
once | TRBJ2-5 | TRBD2 | TRBV5-4 | CASTPTSGIQETQYF | TGTGCCAGCACCCCGACTAGCGGGATCCAAGAGACCCAGTACTTC
few | TRBJ1-5 | - | TRBV27 | CASSFPGISNQPQHF | TGTGCCAGCAGTTTTCCGGGGATCAGCAATCAGCCCCAGCATTTT
- | TRBJ1-4 | TRBD1 | TRBV28 | CASSLARTGSEKLFF | TGTGCCAGCAGTTTGGCTCGGACAGGGAGTGAAAAACTGTTTTTT
- | TRBJ1-5 | - | TRBV15 | CATSRDLGGSVNQPQHF | TGTGCCACCAGCAGAGATTTAGGGGGGTCCGTTAATCAGCCCCAGCATTTT
- | TRBJ1-4 | - | TRBV18 | CASSPPSSTNEKLFF | TGTGCCAGCTCACCTCCCAGCTCAACTAATGAAAAACTGTTTTTT
- | TRBJ1-6 | - | TRBV6-5 | CASTFRGGNSPLHF | TGTGCCAGCACCTTCCGTGGGGGAAATTCACCCCTCCACTTT
- | TRBJ2-3 | TRBD2 | TRBV15 | CATSRTSGSTDTQYF | TGTGCCACCAGCAGGACTAGCGGTAGCACAGATACGCAGTATTTT
- | TRBJ1-1 | TRBD1 | TRBV29-1 | CSADDPGTGNTEAFF | TGCAGCGCTGATGACCCCGGGACAGGGAACACTGAAGCTTTCTTT
- | TRBJ2-3 | - | TRBV28 | CASSPPGDSTQYF | TGTGCCAGCAGTCCTCCGGGGGATAGTACGCAGTATTTT